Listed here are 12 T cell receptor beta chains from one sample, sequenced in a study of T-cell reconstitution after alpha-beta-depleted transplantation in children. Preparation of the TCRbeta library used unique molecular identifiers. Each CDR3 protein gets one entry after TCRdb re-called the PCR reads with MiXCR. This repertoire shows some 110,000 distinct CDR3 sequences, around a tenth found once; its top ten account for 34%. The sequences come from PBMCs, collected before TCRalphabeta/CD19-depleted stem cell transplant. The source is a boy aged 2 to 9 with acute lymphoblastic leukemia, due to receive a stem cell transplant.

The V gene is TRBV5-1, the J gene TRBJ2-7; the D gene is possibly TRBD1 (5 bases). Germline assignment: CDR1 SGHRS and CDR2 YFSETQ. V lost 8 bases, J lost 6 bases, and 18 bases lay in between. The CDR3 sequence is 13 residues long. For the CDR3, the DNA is TGCGCCAGTAGTCCCACAGGTATCGGCGAGCAGTACTTC. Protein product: CASSPTGIGEQYF.

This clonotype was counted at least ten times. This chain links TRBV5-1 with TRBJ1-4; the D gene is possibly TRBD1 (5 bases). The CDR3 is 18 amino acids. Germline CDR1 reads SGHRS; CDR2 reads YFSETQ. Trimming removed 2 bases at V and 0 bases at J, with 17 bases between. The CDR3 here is CASSLRGEQLTTNEKLFF. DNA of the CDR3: TGCGCCAGCAGCTTACGGGGCGAGCAGCTCACAACTAATGAAAAACTGTTTTTT.

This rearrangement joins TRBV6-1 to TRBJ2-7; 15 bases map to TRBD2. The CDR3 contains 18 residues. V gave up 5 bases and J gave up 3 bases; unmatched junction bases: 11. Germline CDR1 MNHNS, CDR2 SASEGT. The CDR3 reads CASSLLWTSGRGRYEQYF. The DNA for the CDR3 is TGTGCCAGCAGTCTGCTTTGGACTAGCGGGAGGGGACGCTACGAGCAGTACTTC.

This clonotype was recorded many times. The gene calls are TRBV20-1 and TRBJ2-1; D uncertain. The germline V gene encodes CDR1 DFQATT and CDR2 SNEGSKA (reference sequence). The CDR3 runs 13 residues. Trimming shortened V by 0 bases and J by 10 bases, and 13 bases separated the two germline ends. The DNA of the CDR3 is TGCAGTGCTAGAGAGGCTATGGGGAACGAGCAGTTCTTC. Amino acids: CSAREAMGNEQFF.

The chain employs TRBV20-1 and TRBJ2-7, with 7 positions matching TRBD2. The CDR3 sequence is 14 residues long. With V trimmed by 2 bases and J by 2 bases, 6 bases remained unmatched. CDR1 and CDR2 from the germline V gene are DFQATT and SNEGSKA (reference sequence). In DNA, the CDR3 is TGCAGTGCTAGACCAATAGCGGGTACCTACGAGCAGTACTTC. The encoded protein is CSARPIAGTYEQYF.

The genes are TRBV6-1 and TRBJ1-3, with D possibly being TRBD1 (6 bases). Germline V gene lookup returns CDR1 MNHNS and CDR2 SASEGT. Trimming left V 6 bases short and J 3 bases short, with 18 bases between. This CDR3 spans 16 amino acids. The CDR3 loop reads CASRTRGGAYGNTIYF. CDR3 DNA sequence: TGTGCCAGCAGAACCCGAGGGGGGGCGTATGGAAACACCATATATTTT.

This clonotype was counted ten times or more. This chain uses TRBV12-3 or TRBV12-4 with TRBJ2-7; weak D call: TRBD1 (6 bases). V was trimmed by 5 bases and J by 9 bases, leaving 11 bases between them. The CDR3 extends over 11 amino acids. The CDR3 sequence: CASSTTGVQYF. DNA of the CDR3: TGTGCCAGCAGTACGACAGGTGTGCAGTACTTC.

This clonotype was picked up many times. The CDR3 coding sequence is TGCGCCAGCAGCCAAGATTGGAATGAGCAGTTCTTC. Protein: CASSQDWNEQFF. The V and J genes are TRBV4-1 and TRBJ2-1; the D is unclear. CDR3 length equals 12 residues. The V gene's germline CDR1 is MGHRA and CDR2 YSYEKL. Trimming cost V 0 bases and J 7 bases, with 4 bases left between them.

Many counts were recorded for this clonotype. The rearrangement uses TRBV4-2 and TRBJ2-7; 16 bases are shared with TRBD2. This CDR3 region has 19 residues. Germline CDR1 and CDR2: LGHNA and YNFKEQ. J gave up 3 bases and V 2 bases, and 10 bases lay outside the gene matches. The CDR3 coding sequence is TGTGCCAGCAGCCAACAACCGGGACTAGCGGGAGGGCCGGTCTACGAGCAGTACTTC. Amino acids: CASSQQPGLAGGPVYEQYF.

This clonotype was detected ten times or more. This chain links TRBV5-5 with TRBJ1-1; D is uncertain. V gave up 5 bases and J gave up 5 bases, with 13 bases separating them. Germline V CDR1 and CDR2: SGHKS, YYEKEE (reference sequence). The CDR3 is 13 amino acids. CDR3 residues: CASSPAGNTEAFF. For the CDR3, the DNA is TGTGCCAGCAGTCCCGCGGGGAATACTGAAGCTTTCTTT. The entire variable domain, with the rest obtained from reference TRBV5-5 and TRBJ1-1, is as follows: DAGVTQSPTHLIKTRGQQVTLRCSPISGHKSVSWYQQVLGQGPQFIFQYYEKEERGRGNFPDRFSARQFPNYSSELNVNALLLGDSALYLCASSPAGNTEAFFGQGTRLTVV.

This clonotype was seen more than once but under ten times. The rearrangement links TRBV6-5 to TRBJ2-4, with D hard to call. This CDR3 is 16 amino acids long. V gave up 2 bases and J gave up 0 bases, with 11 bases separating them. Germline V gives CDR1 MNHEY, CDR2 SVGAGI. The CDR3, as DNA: TGTGCCAGCAGTTACAGGGCAGAAGTAGCCAAAAACATTCAGTACTTC. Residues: CASSYRAEVAKNIQYF.

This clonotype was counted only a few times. The CDR3 DNA sequence: TGCAGTGCTGCCGAAGACTCGTACAGGCAGTACTTC. Translation gives CSAAEDSYRQYF. The chain links TRBV20-1 to TRBJ2-7; D is unresolved. The V gene lost 5 bases and the J gene lost 9 bases, with 17 bases spanning the gap. There are 12 residues in the CDR3. CDR1 and CDR2 (germline): DFQATT, SNEGSKA (reference sequence).